The source of this TCR beta chain is a study of blood T cell repertoires in COVID-19. Study-level information: Sample material is recorded as cDNA or gDNA derived from T cells, B-cell-depleted T cells, or PBMCs.

Trimming left V 5 bases short and J 1 base short, with 9 bases between. CDR1 is MNHEY and CDR2 is SMNVEV in the germline V gene (reference sequence). The CDR3 length is 14 residues. Assay: immunoSEQ multiplex PCR; the TCRdb copy retains only in-frame clones and omits some. The sample records 200,000 to 300,000 clones, under 90% being singletons. Material: peripheral blood. The rearrangement joins TRBV27 to TRBJ1-5, with D hard to call. The clonotype was recovered from a man aged 55 to 70 with acute or convalescent COVID-19. CDR3 amino acids: CASSPGMSNQPQHF. The CDR3 bases are TGTGCCAGCAGTCCGGGAATGAGCAATCAGCCCCAGCATTTT.